The rows below give T cell receptor beta chains drawn from one sample of a study of cytomegalovirus exposure and HLA in healthy donors. TCRdb's table, derived via immunoSEQ multiplex PCR, lists solely in-frame clones and lacks some. The top ten hold approximately 2.9% of the sample, which has 150,000 to 200,000 clones, roughly four fifths seen once. Sequences were obtained from PBMCs. The receptors stem from a male donor in good health and CMV-seronegative. Both conserved end residues are part of each CDR3. A D gene is named only where the DNA matches it firmly. Clone size, where shown, is once, few, many, or a class for clones that have expanded.

clone size	V gene	D gene	J gene	CDR3 DNA	CDR3 protein
NA	TRBV2	NA	TRBJ1-4	TGTGCCAGCAGCCTCGGAGGGGCGGATGAAAAACTGTTTTTT	CASSLGGADEKLFF
few	TRBV29-1	TRBD2	TRBJ2-5	TGCAGCGCGCGGACTAGCGGGAGTGAGACCCAGTACTTC	CSARTSGSETQYF
NA	TRBV29-1	TRBD2	TRBJ2-1	TGCAGCGTTTATCAGGGACTAGCGGGGTTTTACAATGAGCAGTTCTTC	CSVYQGLAGFYNEQFF
many	TRBV4-3	NA	TRBJ1-1	TGCGCCAGCAGCCAAGCTACAGGGTTTGAAGCTTTCTTT	CASSQATGFEAFF
NA	TRBV4-1	TRBD2	TRBJ2-1	TGCGCCAGCAGCCAAGTATCCGGACTAGCTCTCGATGAGCAGTTCTTC	CASSQVSGLALDEQFF
NA	TRBV20-1	TRBD2	TRBJ2-7	TGCAGCGGCAAAGCGGGGTACGGGCAGTACTTC	CSGKAGYGQYF
NA	TRBV7-8	NA	TRBJ1-5	TGTGCCAGCAGCTTAGGGACAGCTATTAATCAGCCCCAGCATTTT	CASSLGTAINQPQHF
once	TRBV6-6	NA	TRBJ1-4	TGTGCCAGCAGTTACTCGAATGGCGAAAAACTGTTTTTT	CASSYSNGEKLFF
NA	TRBV23-1	NA	TRBJ1-1	TGCGCCAGCAGTCAACCCCCTTGGCGACTGAATTTGGAAGCTTTCTTT	CASSQPPWRLNLEAFF
few	TRBV28	TRBD1	TRBJ1-5	TGTGCCAGCAGCCTAATCGGGACAGGGTATTATAGCAATCAGCCCCAGCATTTT	CASSLIGTGYYSNQPQHF
NA	TRBV7-8	TRBD1	TRBJ2-1	TGTGCCAGCAGAGATAACCAGGGGGCGCAGGTCCTCTTC	CASRDNQGAQVLF
few	TRBV6-6	TRBD2	TRBJ2-7	TGTGCCAGCGCCAGCGGGATAACCTACGAGCAGTACTTC	CASASGITYEQYF
NA	TRBV5-1	NA	TRBJ2-7	TGCGCCAGCAGCTTGGTTCGCGGCGAGCAGTACTTC	CASSLVRGEQYF
NA	TRBV7-9	NA	TRBJ1-3	TGTTCCAGCAGCGACCGTAATACTGGACAGTCTGGAAACACCATATATTTT	CSSSDRNTGQSGNTIYF
few	TRBV7-3	TRBD2	TRBJ2-7	TGTGCCAGCAGCTTAACCGGCGGTAGCGGGAGAGGCGAGCAGTACTTC	CASSLTGGSGRGEQYF
NA	TRBV9	NA	TRBJ2-3	TGTGCCAGCAGCGCATCCACAGATACGCAGTATTTT	CASSASTDTQYF
NA	TRBV19	NA	TRBJ1-3	TGTGCCAGTAGTATCTCTGCCGGGGACTCTGGAAACACCATATATTTT	CASSISAGDSGNTIYF
NA	TRBV11-2	NA	TRBJ2-1	TGTGCCAGCAGCTACCTTAGCGGAGCCTCCTACAATGAGCAGTTCTTC	CASSYLSGASYNEQFF